These T cell receptor beta chains were read from a single sample in a study of blood T cell repertoires in COVID-19. Generated by immunoSEQ multiplex PCR, the TCRdb table keeps only in-frame clones and is missing some. This sample has under 250,000 clones, with around 84% found just once. The specimen was peripheral blood. These receptors were collected from a man aged 45-60 years who had recovered from COVID-19. Each CDR3 is given with its conserved first and last residue.

v_call	j_call	cdr3_aa
TRBV9	TRBJ2-6	CASSRTGTPRSGANVLTF
TRBV5-5	TRBJ2-1	CASRAGLGEYNEQFF
TRBV27	TRBJ1-2	CASSPTLQANYGYTF
TRBV3-1/TRBV3-2	TRBJ2-7	CASSSHRGRDF
TRBV12-5	TRBJ1-2	CASGLVSSYGYTF
TRBV7-2	TRBJ2-5	CASSLVQGRQETQYF
TRBV11-2	TRBJ2-7	CASSSVAGGPHEQYF
TRBV27	TRBJ1-1	CASRRVGTEAFF
TRBV6-1	TRBJ1-4	CASSEASGGYEKLFF
TRBV2	TRBJ2-7	CASSSAGTAYEQYF
TRBV7-2	TRBJ1-5	CASSLGGFGQPQHF
TRBV30	TRBJ2-7	CAWSVLAAGAYEQYF
TRBV10-2	TRBJ1-1	CASRTTGNTEAFF
TRBV5-1	TRBJ2-4	CASSFGVAKNIQYF
TRBV27	TRBJ1-5	CASSRTGEGLSGNQPQHF
TRBV4-2	TRBJ2-5	CASSQREGPLGETQYF
TRBV2	TRBJ1-2	CASSEAGNLRPTYGYTF
TRBV6-5	TRBJ2-7	CASSYGEGGTYEQYF
TRBV6-6	TRBJ2-7	CASSPGGATYEQYF
TRBV19	TRBJ1-5	CASSAMRSNQPQHF
TRBV3-1/TRBV3-2	TRBJ2-7	CASSLGDRAYEQYF
TRBV29-1	TRBJ2-7	CSVLPGQGLPYEQYF
TRBV18	TRBJ2-2	CASSPTKSGELFF
TRBV18	TRBJ1-4	CASSNNEKLFF
TRBV21-1	TRBJ2-1	CASSKRNLTSGTDNEQFF
TRBV5-1	TRBJ2-1	CASSFRGQSYNEQFF
TRBV15	TRBJ2-3	CATSRVAGVSDTQYF
TRBV19	TRBJ2-7	CASSIDQRSPYEQYF
TRBV6-6	TRBJ1-3	CASSQGGTGNTIYF
TRBV27	TRBJ2-3	CATGDRAPTDTQYF
TRBV27	TRBJ2-3	CASSSGLAGAGATQYF
TRBV3-1/TRBV3-2	TRBJ2-1	CASSPTRDNHNEQFF
TRBV25-1	TRBJ2-2	CASRRGTVPGELFF
TRBV7-9	TRBJ2-7	CASSTRQGTYEQYF
TRBV18	TRBJ1-4	CASSRTGSHTNEKLFF
TRBV7-8	TRBJ2-6	CASSPGAGANVLTF
TRBV28	TRBJ1-1	CASSLVHPAGTEAFF
TRBV5-6	TRBJ1-3	CASSWRGGNTIYF
TRBV9	TRBJ2-3	CASSVTSGSSTDTQYF
TRBV15	TRBJ2-3	CATSSLAGRGTDTQYF
TRBV30	TRBJ1-4	CAWGEGATNEKLFF
TRBV28	TRBJ1-1	CASSLFGNKAFF
TRBV2	TRBJ1-1	CASSATGYNTEAFF
TRBV27	TRBJ1-1	CASSLWGQGGARLMNTEAFF
TRBV19	TRBJ2-2	CASSIEYTGELFF
TRBV28	TRBJ2-5	CASSYDPSQGFQETQYF
TRBV5-4	TRBJ2-2	CASSIPTGGAGTGELFF
TRBV6-5	TRBJ1-6	CASRPGNSPLHF
TRBV28	TRBJ2-3	CASRMTGLRTQYF
TRBV21-1	TRBJ1-6	CASSTRQSYNSPLHF
TRBV3-1/TRBV3-2	TRBJ2-5	CASRPTGEETQYF
TRBV28	TRBJ2-7	CASIGEKGNEQYF
TRBV28	TRBJ1-2	CASRQPLRGANLGGYTF
TRBV10-3	TRBJ2-7	CAISEGTNYEQYF
TRBV5-4	TRBJ2-5	CASTGGAGEWETQYF
TRBV10-3	TRBJ1-1	CAISELEGATEAFF
TRBV19	TRBJ2-1	CASSTGTGANNEQFF